The clone carrying this T cell receptor beta chain showed up many times. This sample was included in a study of regulatory T cells in long-lasting Graves disease. Regarding time point: newly diagnosed GD, antithyroid drugs for less than 3 months. Generation of the TCR library employed RNA extracted from PBMCs. Researchers made TCR beta libraries by using iRepertoire HTBI primers and running Arm-PCR on CDR3 regions. TCRdb re-called the multiplex PCR reads through MiXCR, storing one row per CDR3 protein. The sample holds around 230,000 distinct CDR3 sequences, around 17% seen once. Here the sequenced sample was peripheral blood mononuclear cells (PBMCs), taken at new diagnosis, from a patient treated with antithyroid drugs. The source of this sequence is a female donor with Graves disease.

CDR3 sequence (DNA): TGTGCCAGCAGCTCGGGACTAGCGGGAGGGTTAAATGAGCAGTTCTTC. This encodes CASSSGLAGGLNEQFF. The chain carries TRBV2 and TRBJ2-1, with 16 bases aligning to TRBD2. Germline CDR1 is SNHLY and CDR2 is FYNNEI. The CDR3 runs 16 residues. V was pared by 6 bases and J by 7 bases, with 6 bases of the junction left unmatched.